This TCR beta chain is from a study of T cell changes during pregnancy in multiple sclerosis. TCRdb's copy holds only in-frame clones and misses some; the assay was immunoSEQ multiplex PCR. The sample gives around 36,000 clones, about 91% of which show up once; more than 7% is in the top ten. The CDR3 runs 14 residues. V lost 1 base to trimming and J lost 1 base, with 8 bases between them. CDR1 and CDR2 from the germline V gene are SGHDN and FVKESK. The source is a female donor with multiple sclerosis, enrolled in a pregnancy study. The starting material was CD8+ T cells from peripheral blood mononuclear cells, obtained before pregnancy. The V and J genes are TRBV14 and TRBJ2-7; D perhaps matches TRBD2 (5 bases). In DNA, the CDR3 is TGTGCCAGCAGCCAAGTTGGGGAGTCCTACGAGCAGTACTTC. It encodes CASSQVGESYEQYF.